This T cell receptor (beta chain) was recorded in a study of T cell responses to AZD1222 COVID-19 vaccine. CDR3 size: 12 residues. The germline V gene has CDR1 SQVTM and CDR2 ANQGSEA. V lost 7 bases to trimming and J lost 1 base, with 10 bases between them. Profiled with immunoSEQ multiplex PCR; TCRdb holds only in-frame clones, not every one. The table includes around 72,000 clones, around 86% detected once. With respect to this clone: The antigen is undetermined.

Study-wide points: Epitopes outside B.1.351 and B.1.1.7 mutated regions reportedly drew nearly half of spike TCRs. There were repertoire samples only from the period after the peak T cell response.

The sample here was peripheral blood, taken on day 0 of AZD1222 vaccination. J is TRBJ1-1 and V is TRBV29-1; D gene ambiguous. The origin of this receptor is an adult in good health. The CDR3 region is CSAAGPNTEAFF. The CDR3 DNA reads TGCAGCGCGGCGGGCCCGAACACTGAAGCTTTCTTT.